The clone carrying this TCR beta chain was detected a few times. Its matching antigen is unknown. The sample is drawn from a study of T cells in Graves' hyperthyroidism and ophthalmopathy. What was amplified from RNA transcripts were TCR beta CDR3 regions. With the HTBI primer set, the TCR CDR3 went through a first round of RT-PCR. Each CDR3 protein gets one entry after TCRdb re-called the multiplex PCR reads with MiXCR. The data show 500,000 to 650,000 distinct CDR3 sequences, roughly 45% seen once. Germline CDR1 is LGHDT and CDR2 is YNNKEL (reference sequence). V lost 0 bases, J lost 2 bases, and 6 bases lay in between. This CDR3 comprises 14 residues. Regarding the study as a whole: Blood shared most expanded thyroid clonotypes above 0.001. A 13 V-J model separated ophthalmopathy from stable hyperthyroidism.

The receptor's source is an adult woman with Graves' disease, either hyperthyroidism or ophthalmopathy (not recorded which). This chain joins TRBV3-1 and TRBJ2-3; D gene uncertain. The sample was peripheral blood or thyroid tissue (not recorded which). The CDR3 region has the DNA TGTGCCAGCAGCCAAGATGCGCCCACAGATACGCAGTATTTT. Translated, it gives CASSQDAPTDTQYF.